This TCR beta chain came from a study of shared clonotypes between healthy human individuals. This CDR3 region has 15 residues. Deletions cut 3 bases from V and 3 bases from J, with 12 bases between. Per germline, CDR1 SEHNR and CDR2 FQNEAQ (reference sequence). This clone was seen just once. This table comes from immunoSEQ multiplex PCR, and its TCRdb copy is limited to in-frame clones, with some not included. The sample consists of about 2.2 million clones, about 93% of them appearing once. In the naive CD8 group, cells lacked CD45RO and were positively selected for CCR7, so terminally differentiated effector memory CD45RA+ cells were left out.

The chain joins TRBV7-9 to TRBJ1-5, with D possibly matching TRBD1 (5 bases). This TCR was sampled from a man between 18 and 35 years old in good health. Some clones in this sample may be carry-over from other donors' samples. Sequencing was carried out using naive CD8+ T cells from PBMCs. The CDR3 DNA reads TGTGCCAGCAGCTTTGGGACGGCTTACAATCAGCCCCAGCATTTT. Translated: CASSFGTAYNQPQHF.